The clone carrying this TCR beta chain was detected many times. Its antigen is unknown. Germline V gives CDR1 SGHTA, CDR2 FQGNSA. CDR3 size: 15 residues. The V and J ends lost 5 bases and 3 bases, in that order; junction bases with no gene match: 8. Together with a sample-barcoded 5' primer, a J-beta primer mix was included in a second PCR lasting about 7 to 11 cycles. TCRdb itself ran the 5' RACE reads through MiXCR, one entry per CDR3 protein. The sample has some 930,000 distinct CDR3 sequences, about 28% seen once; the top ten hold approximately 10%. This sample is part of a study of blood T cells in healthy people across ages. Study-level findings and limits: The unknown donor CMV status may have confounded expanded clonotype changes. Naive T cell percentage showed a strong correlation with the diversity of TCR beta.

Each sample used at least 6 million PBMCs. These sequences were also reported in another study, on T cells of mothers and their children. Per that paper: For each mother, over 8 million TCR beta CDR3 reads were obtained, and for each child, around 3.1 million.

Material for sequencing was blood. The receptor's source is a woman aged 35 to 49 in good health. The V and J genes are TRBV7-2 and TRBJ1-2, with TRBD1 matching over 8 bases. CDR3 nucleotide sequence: TGTGCCAGCAGCACATACCAGGGGGCAGACTATGGCTACACCTTC. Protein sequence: CASSTYQGADYGYTF.